The 32 T cell receptor beta chains below all came from one sample that was sequenced in a study of identical twins. TCRdb re-called the 5' RACE reads through MiXCR, storing one row per CDR3 protein. The table has about 530,000 distinct CDR3 sequences, roughly 15% seen once; the top ten hold around 0.4%. This same sample was also part of a study on yellow fever vaccine responses in identical twins.

Material for sequencing was CD4+ T cells sorted from blood. Receptors originate from a woman between 18 and 29 years old in good health.

The chain carries TRBV12-3 or TRBV12-4 and TRBJ2-1; D is unresolved. V dropped 7 bases and J dropped 0 bases, with 10 bases sitting between them. The CDR3 has 14 residues. CDR3 sequence reads: CASTPWSSYNEQFF. The CDR3 DNA follows: TGTGCCAGCACCCCATGGAGCTCCTACAATGAGCAGTTCTTC.

This clonotype was counted a few times. The CDR3: CATSRSGNTGELFF. The CDR3 coding sequence is TGTGCCACCAGTCGGAGCGGAAACACCGGGGAGCTGTTTTTT. The J gene is TRBJ2-2, the V gene TRBV24-1, with a weak D call TRBD2 (5 bases). The CDR3 totals 14 residues. Germline V gene data show CDR1 as KGHDR and CDR2 as SFDVKD. Trimming removed 6 bases at V and 2 bases at J, with 9 bases between.

The genes are TRBV11-2 and TRBJ2-7; D possibly matches TRBD1 or TRBD2 (6 bases each). V lost 2 bases and J 3 bases, leaving 14 bases between the germline ends. The CDR3 is 15 residues long. Germline V gives CDR1 SGHAT, CDR2 FQNNGV. The CDR3 loop is CASSLWGAAVYEQYF. CDR3 nucleotides: TGTGCCAGCAGCTTATGGGGGGCTGCCGTCTACGAGCAGTACTTC.

The gene calls are TRBV20-1 and TRBJ2-7; the D is unclear. Trimming took off 1 base at V and 0 bases at J, with 13 bases between the two ends. Germline assignment: CDR1 DFQATT and CDR2 SNEGSKA (reference sequence). The CDR3 sequence is 15 residues long. The CDR3 DNA sequence: TGCAGTGCTAGAGGATTGACAAGGAACTCCTACGAGCAGTACTTC. Protein sequence: CSARGLTRNSYEQYF.

This chain connects TRBV12-3 or TRBV12-4 to TRBJ2-7; 8 bases map to TRBD2. CDR3 size: 15 residues. V gave up 6 bases and J gave up 2 bases; unmatched junction bases: 9. The CDR3 loop reads CASSRPSGSTYEQYF. The CDR3 DNA is TGTGCCAGCAGCCGACCGAGCGGGAGTACCTACGAGCAGTACTTC.

This clonotype was observed at least ten times. J is TRBJ2-7 and V is TRBV10-3, with D unresolved. The CDR3 sequence is 12 residues long. V dropped 4 bases and J dropped 0 bases, with 4 bases sitting between them. Looked up from germline, CDR1 is ENHRY and CDR2 is SYGVKD. The CDR3 bases are TGTGCCATCAGTGGGCACTCCTACGAGCAGTACTTC. Its protein product is CAISGHSYEQYF.

In the case of this clonotype: A read error may produce the germline difference seen at one junction end. This sequence joins TRBV3-1 and TRBJ2-4, with TRBD1 matching 7 bases. The CDR3 contains 13 residues. Germline values: CDR1 LGHDT, CDR2 YNNKEL (reference sequence). Written as DNA, the CDR3 is TGTGCCAACAGCCCCCCAGGGGGAAACATTCAGTACTTC. It is translated as CANSPPGGNIQYF.

In its sample, this clonotype was seen a few times. The rearrangement links TRBV10-3 to TRBJ2-1, with 8 bases lining up with TRBD2. Germline V gene lookup returns CDR1 ENHRY and CDR2 SYGVKD. J lost 5 bases, V lost 8 bases, and 8 bases had no gene match. The CDR3 extends over 14 amino acids. The CDR3 nucleotides read TGTGCCATCGGTAAAAGCGGGGGTGACAATGAGCAGTTCTTC. Encoded protein: CAIGKSGGDNEQFF.

This clonotype came up a few times. The chain employs TRBV29-1 and TRBJ2-1; D gene ambiguous. Germline V gene lookup returns CDR1 SQVTM and CDR2 ANQGSEA. This CDR3 has 13 amino acids. V dropped 5 bases and J dropped 1 base, with 9 bases sitting between them. The CDR3 nucleotides are TGCAGCGTTTCTTCCCTGTCCTACAATGAGCAGTTCTTC. It yields the protein CSVSSLSYNEQFF.

This chain joins TRBV3-1 and TRBJ1-1; TRBD1 is a possible D gene (5 bases). V lost 6 bases to trimming and J lost 8 bases, with 13 bases between them. This CDR3 has 12 residues. CDR1 and CDR2 from the germline V gene are LGHDT and YNNKEL (reference sequence). Here the CDR3 reads CASRASGDEAFF. The CDR3 DNA is TGTGCCAGCAGAGCTTCCGGGGACGAAGCTTTCTTT. Drawing the rest from reference TRBV3-1 and TRBJ1-1, the complete variable domain is DTAVSQTPKYLVTQMGNDKSIKCEQNLGHDTMYWYKQDSKKFLKIMFSYNNKELIINETVPNRFSPKSPDKAHLNLHINSLELGDSAVYFCASRASGDEAFFGQGTRLTVV.

The chain links TRBV7-9 to TRBJ2-1; tentatively, D is TRBD1 or TRBD2 (6 bases each). Between the trimmed V and J ends, which lost 6 bases and 1 base, there was a span of 19 bases. The V gene's germline CDR1 is SEHNR and CDR2 FQNEAQ (reference sequence). This CDR3 is built from 17 residues. This CDR3 is CASRGTGGRRSYNEQFF. The CDR3 DNA sequence: TGTGCCAGCAGGGGGACTGGGGGCCGAAGATCCTACAATGAGCAGTTCTTC.

The chain combines TRBV5-1 with TRBJ2-5, with 7 bases aligning to TRBD2. This CDR3 spans 15 amino acids. CDR1 and CDR2 (germline): SGHRS, YFSETQ. The trim removed 1 base at V and 2 bases at J, leaving 5 bases unmatched. CDR3 in DNA: TGCGCCAGCAGCTTGAGCGGGGCTTCACAAGAGACCCAGTACTTC. Encoded protein: CASSLSGASQETQYF.

This clonotype was seen a few times. This chain uses TRBV3-1 with TRBJ2-1, with D maybe TRBD1 (6 bases). The CDR3 extends over 16 amino acids. V was trimmed by 2 bases and J by 2 bases, leaving 13 bases between them. The germline V gene encodes CDR1 LGHDT and CDR2 YNNKEL (reference sequence). The CDR3 coding sequence is TGTGCCAGCAGCCAAAGGAACAGGGTAACCTACAATGAGCAGTTCTTC. This encodes CASSQRNRVTYNEQFF.

This clonotype was seen a handful of times. J is TRBJ2-1 and V is TRBV12-3 or TRBV12-4; D may match TRBD1 or TRBD2 (6 bases each). V lost 6 bases to trimming and J lost 2 bases, with 8 bases between them. This CDR3 is 13 amino acids long. The CDR3 nucleotides are TGTGCCAGCAGGGAGGGGGCCTACAATGAGCAGTTCTTC. Its protein is CASREGAYNEQFF.

This clonotype occurred many times. V gene TRBV5-1 combines with J gene TRBJ2-3, with D hard to call. The V gene lost 0 bases and the J gene lost 0 bases, with 8 bases spanning the gap. Germline loops: CDR1 SGHRS, CDR2 YFSETQ. The CDR3 has 15 amino acids. The CDR3 loop is CASSLELHSTDTQYF. CDR3 coding DNA: TGCGCCAGCAGCTTGGAACTGCATAGCACAGATACGCAGTATTTT.

The chain joins TRBV28 to TRBJ2-1; no definite D call. V dropped 3 bases and J dropped 12 bases, with 18 bases sitting between them. This CDR3 comprises 14 residues. The germline CDR1 and CDR2 sequences are MDHEN and SYDVKM. The CDR3 DNA is TGTGCCAGCAGTTTGGACCTTAGTGAACGCGGGCAGTTCTTC. This sequence encodes CASSLDLSERGQFF.

In nucleotides, the CDR3 is TGTGCCAGCAGTTGGAATCCGGTTCGCCTGCAGGGGAATCAGCCCCAGCATTTT. It is translated as CASSWNPVRLQGNQPQHF. This sequence joins TRBV6-2 or TRBV6-3 and TRBJ1-5; possible D gene TRBD1, 6 bases. Germline CDR1 is MNHEY and CDR2 is SVGEGT. The V and J ends lost 4 bases and 4 bases respectively, with 23 bases between them. The CDR3 extends over 18 amino acids.

This clonotype was counted only a few times. This chain joins TRBV20-1 and TRBJ2-7, with 10 bases that match TRBD1. Trimming cost V 1 base and J 0 bases; bases outside gene matches: 9. The CDR3 is 17 residues long. Germline V CDR1 and CDR2: DFQATT, SNEGSKA (reference sequence). The chain's CDR3 is CSARVRDRGHSSYEQYF. The CDR3 region has the DNA TGCAGTGCTAGAGTCAGGGACAGGGGCCATAGCTCCTACGAGCAGTACTTC.

V and J are TRBV29-1 and TRBJ2-3, with 7 nucleotides matching TRBD1. The CDR3 is 15 amino acids. Germline V CDR1 and CDR2: SQVTM, ANQGSEA. J was trimmed by 3 bases and V by 1 base; bases with no gene match: 7. The CDR3 spells CSVEGTSRGTDTQYF. Written as DNA, the CDR3 is TGCAGCGTTGAAGGGACATCCAGGGGGACAGATACGCAGTATTTT.

A few counts support this clonotype. The chain joins TRBV7-8 to TRBJ2-1; D may be TRBD1 (6 bases). The V end was cut by 5 bases, the J end by 8 bases, with 13 bases between. Germline V lookup: CDR1 SGHVS, CDR2 FQNEAQ. The CDR3 is 13 amino acids. DNA of the CDR3: TGTGCCAGCAGCAGCTACAGGGCCCATGAGCAGTTCTTC. Its translation is CASSSYRAHEQFF.

The chain uses TRBV6-1 and TRBJ2-1; D may be TRBD1 (6 bases). Germline-derived CDR1 and CDR2 are MNHNS and SASEGT. The CDR3 has 15 residues. Between the trimmed V and J ends, which lost 6 bases and 3 bases, there was a span of 15 bases. In DNA form, the CDR3 reads TGTGCCAGCAGCCTAGCCCGAGGGGGCTACAATGAGCAGTTCTTC. Translation: CASSLARGGYNEQFF.

This clonotype was found many times. The chain combines TRBV12-5 with TRBJ1-1; D is perhaps TRBD1 (5 bases). This CDR3 region has 14 residues. Germline-derived CDR1 and CDR2 are LGHNT and FRNRAP. V dropped 1 base and J dropped 4 bases, with 10 bases sitting between them. For the CDR3, the DNA is TGTGCTAGTGGTTTGGGACAGATAGGCACTGAAGCTTTCTTT. Amino acids: CASGLGQIGTEAFF. Supplemented by reference TRBV12-5 and TRBJ1-1, the full variable domain reads DARVTQTPRHKVTEMGQEVTMRCQPILGHNTVFWYRQTMMQGLELLAYFRNRAPLDDSGMPKDRFSAEMPDATLATLKIQPSEPRDSAVYFCASGLGQIGTEAFFGQGTRLTVV.

This clonotype turned up a few times. This chain uses TRBV29-1 with TRBJ2-1; a weak D match, TRBD1 (6 bases). V lost 0 bases and J lost 1, with 13 bases in between. CDR1 is SQVTM, CDR2 ANQGSEA, per germline. CDR3 length: 16 residues. The CDR3 here is CSVEEGARGSYNEQFF. The CDR3 DNA is TGCAGCGTTGAAGAAGGGGCCAGGGGATCCTACAATGAGCAGTTCTTC.

The rearrangement links TRBV4-1 to TRBJ2-6; a possible D gene is TRBD2 (6 bases). The CDR3 runs 16 residues. Trimming took 1 base from V and 2 from J, leaving 9 bases between them. Germline CDR1 is MGHRA and CDR2 is YSYEKL. The CDR3 region has the DNA TGCGCCAGCAGCCAAGTGGGGGGTCCTGGGGCCAACGTCCTGACTTTC. It is translated as CASSQVGGPGANVLTF.

The rearrangement uses TRBV7-2 and TRBJ2-7; TRBD2 agrees at 10 bases. Trimming removed 2 bases from V and 0 bases from J; junction bases left unmatched: 7. The CDR3 spans 17 residues. CDR1 SGHTA and CDR2 FQGNSA come from the germline V gene. CDR3 DNA: TGTGCCAGCAGCTTATTTTTCACTAGCGGGATCTCCTACGAGCAGTACTTC. Residues: CASSLFFTSGISYEQYF. Full variable domain (remainder filled in from reference TRBV7-2 and TRBJ2-7): GAGVSQSPSNKVTEKGKDVELRCDPISGHTALYWYRQSLGQGLEFLIYFQGNSAPDKSGLPSDRFSAERTGGSVSTLTIQRTQQEDSAVYLCASSLFFTSGISYEQYFGPGTRLTVT.

This clonotype was picked up a small number of times. The chain couples TRBV10-3 to TRBJ2-2; TRBD2 agrees at 11 bases. Germline CDR1 ENHRY, CDR2 SYGVKD. J lost 2 bases, V lost 5 bases, and 4 bases had no gene match. The CDR3 spans 16 residues. CDR3 bases: TGTGCCATCAGTAAAGGGACTAGCGGAAACACCGGGGAGCTGTTTTTT. It specifies CAISKGTSGNTGELFF.

Many counts were recorded for this clonotype. The J gene is TRBJ2-7, the V gene TRBV18; 9 bases line up with TRBD1. V lost 6 bases and J lost 1; bases outside the gene matches: 7. There are 15 residues in the CDR3. Germline-derived CDR1 and CDR2 are KGHSH and LQKENI. The CDR3 DNA reads as TGTGCCAGCTCCCCCGGGACAGGGCCTTCCTACGAGCAGTACTTC. Translation: CASSPGTGPSYEQYF.

This rearrangement joins TRBV3-1 to TRBJ2-2, with unresolved D. The CDR3 contains 15 residues. Trimming shortened V by 0 bases and J by 2 bases, and 7 bases separated the two germline ends. Germline values: CDR1 LGHDT, CDR2 YNNKEL (reference sequence). The CDR3 region has the DNA TGTGCCAGCAGCCAAGATCCCAGTAACACCGGGGAGCTGTTTTTT. This gives the protein CASSQDPSNTGELFF.

V usage is TRBV20-1 and J usage is TRBJ1-6, with D perhaps matching TRBD1 (5 bases). The CDR3 totals 15 residues. With 3 bases removed from V and 1 base from J, the gap between germline ends came to 10 bases. Germline V CDR1 and CDR2: DFQATT, SNEGSKA (reference sequence). For the CDR3, the DNA is TGCAGTGCTAGGGGGCTGGGATCCTATAATTCACCCCTCCACTTT. This sequence encodes CSARGLGSYNSPLHF.

This clonotype was seen repeatedly, ten times or more. The chain links TRBV21-1 to TRBJ2-7. TRBV21-1 is marked as a pseudogene. The CDR3 length is 11 residues. The CDR3 is CASVRTTRRYV. CDR3 in DNA: TGTGCCAGCGTTCGGACCACGCGAAGGTACGTC.

This clonotype showed up just a few times. This chain connects TRBV29-1 to TRBJ2-6; D gene ambiguous. V lost 5 bases and J lost 0, with 11 bases in between. Germline lookup yields CDR1 SQVTM and CDR2 ANQGSEA. The CDR3 sequence is 15 residues long. CDR3 region: CSVLGPFSGANVLTF. CDR3 DNA: TGCAGCGTTTTAGGACCATTCTCTGGGGCCAACGTCCTGACTTTC.

Many counts were recorded for this clonotype. This chain uses TRBV12-3 or TRBV12-4 with TRBJ2-2, with TRBD1 identical over 9 bases. V dropped 4 bases and J dropped 0; count of bases not matched to a gene: 3. The CDR3 runs 16 residues. The CDR3 sequence: CASSSRQGANTGELFF. CDR3 in DNA: TGTGCCAGCAGTTCGCGACAGGGGGCGAACACCGGGGAGCTGTTTTTT.